Following are 2 T cell receptor beta chains from one sample sequenced in a study of CD8+CD57+ T cells in acquired aplastic anemia. The study profiled TCR beta VDJ and CDR3 using genomic DNA as template. TCRdb reprocessed the reads via MiXCR and lists one record per CDR3 protein. The sample holds 150,000 to 200,000 distinct CDR3 sequences, roughly 64% seen once. The sample taken for sequencing was sorted CD4+, CD8+, or CD8+CD57+ T cells (not recorded which) from PBMCs. These receptors were collected from a human donor with severe aplastic anemia or a healthy control (not recorded which).

This clonotype was found many times. This sequence joins TRBV6-5 and TRBJ2-7; no reliable D call. The CDR3 extends over 13 amino acids. Per germline, CDR1 MNHEY and CDR2 SVGAGI. V gave up 6 bases and J gave up 5 bases, with 14 bases separating them. CDR3 coding DNA: TGTGCCAGCAGACCCCTTGTCCGGGACGAGCAGTACTTC. Its translation is CASRPLVRDEQYF.

The V and J genes are TRBV9 and TRBJ1-1; a possible D gene is TRBD1 (5 bases). V was clipped by 0 bases and J by 0 bases, with 15 bases between them. The CDR3 covers 17 residues. CDR1 is SGDLS, CDR2 YYNGEE, per germline. This CDR3 reads CASSVGRGTGMNTEAFF. The CDR3 DNA follows: TGTGCCAGCAGCGTAGGGAGGGGCACCGGGATGAACACTGAAGCTTTCTTT.